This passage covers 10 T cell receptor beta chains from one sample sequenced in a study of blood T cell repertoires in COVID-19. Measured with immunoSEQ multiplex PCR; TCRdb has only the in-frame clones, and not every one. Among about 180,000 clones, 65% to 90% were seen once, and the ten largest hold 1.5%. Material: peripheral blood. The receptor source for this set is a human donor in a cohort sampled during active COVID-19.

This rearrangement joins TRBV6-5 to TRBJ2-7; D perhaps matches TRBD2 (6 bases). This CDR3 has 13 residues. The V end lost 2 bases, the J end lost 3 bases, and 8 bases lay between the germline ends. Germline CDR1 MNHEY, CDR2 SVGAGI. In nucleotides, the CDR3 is TGTGCCAGCAGTTACCTGCGGGGCTACGAGCAGTACTTC. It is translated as CASSYLRGYEQYF.

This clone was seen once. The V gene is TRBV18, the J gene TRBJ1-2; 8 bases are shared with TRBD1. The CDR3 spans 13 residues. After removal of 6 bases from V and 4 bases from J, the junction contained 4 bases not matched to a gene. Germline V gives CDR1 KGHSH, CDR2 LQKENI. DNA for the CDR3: TGTGCCAGCTCCCCGGACAGGGCCTATGGCTACACCTTC. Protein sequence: CASSPDRAYGYTF.

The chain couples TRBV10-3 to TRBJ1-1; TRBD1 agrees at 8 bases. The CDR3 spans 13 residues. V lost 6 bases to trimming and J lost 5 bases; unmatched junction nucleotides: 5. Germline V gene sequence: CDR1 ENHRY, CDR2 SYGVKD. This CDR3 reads CAIRTGARTEAFF. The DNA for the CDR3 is TGTGCCATCAGGACAGGGGCGCGGACTGAAGCTTTCTTT.

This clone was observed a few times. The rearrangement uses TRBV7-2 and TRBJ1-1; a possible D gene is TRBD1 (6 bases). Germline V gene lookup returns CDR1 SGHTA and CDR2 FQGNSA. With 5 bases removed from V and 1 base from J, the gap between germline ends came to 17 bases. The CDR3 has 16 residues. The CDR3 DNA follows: TGTGCCAGCAGCCCTCAGGGGTGGTACGGGAACACTGAAGCTTTCTTT. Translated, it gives CASSPQGWYGNTEAFF.

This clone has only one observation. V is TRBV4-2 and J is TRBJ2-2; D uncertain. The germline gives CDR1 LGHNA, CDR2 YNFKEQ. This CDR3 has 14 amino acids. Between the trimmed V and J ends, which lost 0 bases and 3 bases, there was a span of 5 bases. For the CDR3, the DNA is TGTGCCAGCAGCCAAGATATAGACACCGGGGAGCTGTTTTTT. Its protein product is CASSQDIDTGELFF.

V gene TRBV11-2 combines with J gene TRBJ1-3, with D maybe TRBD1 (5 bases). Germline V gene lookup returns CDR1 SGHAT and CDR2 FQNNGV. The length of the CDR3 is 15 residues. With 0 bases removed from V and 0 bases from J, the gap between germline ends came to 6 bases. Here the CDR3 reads CASSLERGSGNTIYF. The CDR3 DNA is TGTGCCAGCAGCTTAGAAAGGGGCTCTGGAAACACCATATATTTT. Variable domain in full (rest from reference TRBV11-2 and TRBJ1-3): EAGVAQSPRYKIIEKRQSVAFWCNPISGHATLYWYQQILGQGPKLLIQFQNNGVVDDSQLPKDRFSAERLKGVDSTLKIQPAKLEDSAVYLCASSLERGSGNTIYFGEGSWLTVV.

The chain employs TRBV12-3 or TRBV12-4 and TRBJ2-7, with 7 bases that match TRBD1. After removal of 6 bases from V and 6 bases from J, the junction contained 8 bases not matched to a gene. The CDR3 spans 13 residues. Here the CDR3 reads CASSPRQGTEQYF. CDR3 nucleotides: TGTGCCAGCAGCCCGAGACAGGGAACCGAGCAGTACTTC.

The CDR3 region has the DNA TGTGCCAGCAGTGAAGGGAGGGGGAACACTGAAGCTTTCTTT. It is translated as CASSEGRGNTEAFF. J is TRBJ1-1 and V is TRBV25-1, with D possibly being TRBD1 (5 bases). Trimming left V 2 bases short and J 1 base short, with 8 bases between. CDR1 is MGHDK, CDR2 SYGVNS, per germline. The CDR3 runs 14 residues.

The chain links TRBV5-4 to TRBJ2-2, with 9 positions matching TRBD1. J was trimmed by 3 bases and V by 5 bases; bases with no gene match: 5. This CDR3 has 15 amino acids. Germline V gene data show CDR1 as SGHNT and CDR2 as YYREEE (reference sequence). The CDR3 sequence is CASSPGQGYTGELFF. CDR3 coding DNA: TGTGCCAGCAGTCCGGGACAGGGTTACACCGGGGAGCTGTTTTTT.

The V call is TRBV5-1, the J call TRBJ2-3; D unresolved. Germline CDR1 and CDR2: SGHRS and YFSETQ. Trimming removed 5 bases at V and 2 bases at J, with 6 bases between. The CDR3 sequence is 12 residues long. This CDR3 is CASRYTTDTQYF. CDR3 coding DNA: TGCGCCAGCAGGTACACCACAGATACGCAGTATTTT.